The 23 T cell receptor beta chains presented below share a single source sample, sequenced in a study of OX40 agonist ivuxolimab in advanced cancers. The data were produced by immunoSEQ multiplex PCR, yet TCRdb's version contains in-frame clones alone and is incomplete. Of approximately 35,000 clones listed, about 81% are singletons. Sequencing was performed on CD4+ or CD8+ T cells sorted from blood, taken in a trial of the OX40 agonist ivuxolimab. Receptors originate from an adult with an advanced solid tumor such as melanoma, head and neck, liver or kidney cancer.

The CDR3 loop is CASSRSGSASYEQYF. The CDR3 DNA reads TGTGCCAGTAGTAGAAGCGGGTCTGCTTCCTACGAGCAGTACTTC. This sequence joins TRBV19 and TRBJ2-7; TRBD2 might be the D (6 bases). The V gene lost 4 bases and the J gene lost 1 base, with 14 bases spanning the gap. This CDR3 has 15 residues. Per the germline V gene, CDR1 is LNHDA and CDR2 is SQIVND (reference sequence).

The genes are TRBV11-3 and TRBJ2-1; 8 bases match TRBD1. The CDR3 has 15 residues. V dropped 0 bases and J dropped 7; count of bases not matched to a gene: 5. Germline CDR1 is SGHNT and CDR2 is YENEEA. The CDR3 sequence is CASSLEQGAGNEQFF. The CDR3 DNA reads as TGTGCCAGCAGCTTAGAGCAGGGGGCAGGGAATGAGCAGTTCTTC.

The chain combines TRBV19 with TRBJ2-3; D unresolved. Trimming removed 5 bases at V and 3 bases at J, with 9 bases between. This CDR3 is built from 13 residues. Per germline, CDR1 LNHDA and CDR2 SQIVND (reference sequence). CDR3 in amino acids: CASSVRLTDTQYF. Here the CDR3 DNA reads TGTGCCAGTAGTGTTCGCTTGACAGATACGCAGTATTTT.

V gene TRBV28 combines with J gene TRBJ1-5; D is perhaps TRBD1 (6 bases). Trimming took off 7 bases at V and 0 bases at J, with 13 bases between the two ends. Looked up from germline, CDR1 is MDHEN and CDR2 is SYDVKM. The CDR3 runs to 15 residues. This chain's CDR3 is CASTADRYSNQPQHF. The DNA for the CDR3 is TGTGCCAGCACTGCCGACAGGTATAGCAATCAGCCCCAGCATTTT.

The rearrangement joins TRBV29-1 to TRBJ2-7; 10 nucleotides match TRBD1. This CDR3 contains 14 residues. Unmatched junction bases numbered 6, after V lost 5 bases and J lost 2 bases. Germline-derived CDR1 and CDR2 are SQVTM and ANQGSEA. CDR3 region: CSVKTGGSTYEQYF. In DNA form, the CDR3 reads TGCAGCGTTAAGACAGGGGGCTCTACCTACGAGCAGTACTTC.

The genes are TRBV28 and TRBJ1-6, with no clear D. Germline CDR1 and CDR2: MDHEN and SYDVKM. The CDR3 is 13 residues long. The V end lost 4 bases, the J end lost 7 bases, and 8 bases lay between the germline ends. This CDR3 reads CASSSLWNSPLHF. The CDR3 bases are TGTGCCAGCAGTTCCCTGTGGAATTCACCCCTCCACTTT.

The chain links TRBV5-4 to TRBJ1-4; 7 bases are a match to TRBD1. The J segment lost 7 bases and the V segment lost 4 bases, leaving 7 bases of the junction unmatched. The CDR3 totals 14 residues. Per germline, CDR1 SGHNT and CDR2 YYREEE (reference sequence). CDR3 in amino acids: CASSQDRETEKLFF. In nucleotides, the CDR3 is TGTGCCAGCAGCCAAGACAGGGAGACTGAAAAACTGTTTTTT.

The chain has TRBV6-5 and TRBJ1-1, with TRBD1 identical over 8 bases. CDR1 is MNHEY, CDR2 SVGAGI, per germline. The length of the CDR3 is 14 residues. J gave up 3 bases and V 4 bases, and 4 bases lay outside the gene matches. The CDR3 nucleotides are TGTGCCAGCAGTTCCAGGGGGCGGGACACTGAAGCTTTCTTT. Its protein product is CASSSRGRDTEAFF.

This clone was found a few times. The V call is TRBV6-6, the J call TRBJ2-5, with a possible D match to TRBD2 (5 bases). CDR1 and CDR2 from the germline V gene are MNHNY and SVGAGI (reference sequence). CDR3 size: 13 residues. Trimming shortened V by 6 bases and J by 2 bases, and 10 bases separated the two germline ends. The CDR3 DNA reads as TGTGCCAGCAGGCGACTAACTCAAGAGACCCAGTACTTC. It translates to CASRRLTQETQYF.

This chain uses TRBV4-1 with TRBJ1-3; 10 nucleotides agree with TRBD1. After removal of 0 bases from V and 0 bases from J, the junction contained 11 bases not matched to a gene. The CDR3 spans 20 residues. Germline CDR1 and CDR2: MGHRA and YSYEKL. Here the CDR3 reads CASSQDPRTGGKSSGNTIYF. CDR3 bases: TGCGCCAGCAGCCAAGATCCTCGGACAGGGGGTAAAAGCTCTGGAAACACCATATATTTT.

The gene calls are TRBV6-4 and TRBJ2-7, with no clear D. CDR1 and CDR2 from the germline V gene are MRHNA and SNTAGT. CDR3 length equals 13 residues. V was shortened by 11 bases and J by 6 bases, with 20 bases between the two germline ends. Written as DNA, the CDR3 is TGTGCCGGAAAGGACCCCGACCCCCGCGAGCAGTACTTC. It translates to CAGKDPDPREQYF.

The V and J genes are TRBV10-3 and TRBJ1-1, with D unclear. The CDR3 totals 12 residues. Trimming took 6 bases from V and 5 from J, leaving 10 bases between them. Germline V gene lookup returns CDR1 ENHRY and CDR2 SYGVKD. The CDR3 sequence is CAIREAGTEAFF. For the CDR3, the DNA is TGTGCCATCAGGGAGGCGGGGACTGAAGCTTTCTTT.

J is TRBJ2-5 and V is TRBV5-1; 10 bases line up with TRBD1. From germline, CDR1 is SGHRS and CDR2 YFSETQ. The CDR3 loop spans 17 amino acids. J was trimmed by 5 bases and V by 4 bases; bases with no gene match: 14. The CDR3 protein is CASSITGTGAFRETQYF. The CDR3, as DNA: TGCGCCAGCAGCATAACCGGGACAGGGGCGTTCCGGGAGACCCAGTACTTC.

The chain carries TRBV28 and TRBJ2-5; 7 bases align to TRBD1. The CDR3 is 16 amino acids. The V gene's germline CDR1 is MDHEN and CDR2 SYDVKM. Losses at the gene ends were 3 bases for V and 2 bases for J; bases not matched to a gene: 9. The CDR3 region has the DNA TGTGCCAGCAGTTTCTTTGGGACAGCCCTACAAGAGACCCAGTACTTC. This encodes CASSFFGTALQETQYF. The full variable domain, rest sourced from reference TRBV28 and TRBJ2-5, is DVKVTQSSRYLVKRTGEKVFLECVQDMDHENMFWYRQDPGLGLRLIYFSYDVKMKEKGDIPEGYSVSREKKERFSLILESASTNQTSMYLCASSFFGTALQETQYFGPGTRLLVL.

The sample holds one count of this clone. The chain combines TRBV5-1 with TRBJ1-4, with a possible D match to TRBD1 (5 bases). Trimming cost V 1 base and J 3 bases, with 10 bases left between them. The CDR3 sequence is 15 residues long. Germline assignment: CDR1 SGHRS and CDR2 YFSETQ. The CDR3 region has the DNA TGCGCCAGCAGCTTGTTAGGGGAGCCTAATGAAAAACTGTTTTTT. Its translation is CASSLLGEPNEKLFF.

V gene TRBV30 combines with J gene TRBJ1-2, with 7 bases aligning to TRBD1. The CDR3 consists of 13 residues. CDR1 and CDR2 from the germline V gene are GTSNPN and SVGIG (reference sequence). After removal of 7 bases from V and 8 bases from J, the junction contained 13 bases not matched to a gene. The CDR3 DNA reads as TGTGCCTCAAGGGACAGCCCCGAGGGGGGCTACACCTTC. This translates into CASRDSPEGGYTF.

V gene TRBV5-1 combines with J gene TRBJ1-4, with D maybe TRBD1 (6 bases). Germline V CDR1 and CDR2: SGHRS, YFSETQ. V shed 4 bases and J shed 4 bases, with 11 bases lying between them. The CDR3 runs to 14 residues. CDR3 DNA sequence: TGCGCCAGCAGCGGGGGCCAGGGTAATGAAAAACTGTTTTTT. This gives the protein CASSGGQGNEKLFF.

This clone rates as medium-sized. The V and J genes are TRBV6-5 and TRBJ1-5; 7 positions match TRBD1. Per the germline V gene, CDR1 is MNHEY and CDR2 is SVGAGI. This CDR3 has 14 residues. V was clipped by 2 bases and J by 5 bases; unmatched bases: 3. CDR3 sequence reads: CASSYRDSYQPQHF. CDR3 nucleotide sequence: TGTGCCAGCAGTTACCGGGACAGTTATCAGCCCCAGCATTTT.

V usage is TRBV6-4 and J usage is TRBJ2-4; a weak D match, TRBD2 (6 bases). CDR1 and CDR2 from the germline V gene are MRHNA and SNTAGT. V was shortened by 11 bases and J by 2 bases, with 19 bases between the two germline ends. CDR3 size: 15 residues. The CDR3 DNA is TGTGCCGCCTGGGGGGACGGAGTAACCAAAAACATTCAGTACTTC. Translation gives CAAWGDGVTKNIQYF.

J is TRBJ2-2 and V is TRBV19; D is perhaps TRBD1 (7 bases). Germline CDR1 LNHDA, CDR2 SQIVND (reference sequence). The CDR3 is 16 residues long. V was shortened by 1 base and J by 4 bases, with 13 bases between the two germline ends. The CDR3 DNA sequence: TGTGCCAGTAGTATAGGCGGGACAGCGTCCACCGGGGAGCTGTTTTTT. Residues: CASSIGGTASTGELFF.

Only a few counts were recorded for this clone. The CDR3 region has the DNA TGTGCCAGCAGTTCCTCCCGACAGGGGAACACTGAAGCTTTCTTT. Protein: CASSSSRQGNTEAFF. This rearrangement joins TRBV6-5 to TRBJ1-1; 7 bases line up with TRBD1. The germline CDR1 and CDR2 sequences are MNHEY and SVGAGI. This CDR3 is built from 15 residues. The J segment lost 1 base and the V segment lost 4 bases, leaving 6 bases of the junction unmatched.

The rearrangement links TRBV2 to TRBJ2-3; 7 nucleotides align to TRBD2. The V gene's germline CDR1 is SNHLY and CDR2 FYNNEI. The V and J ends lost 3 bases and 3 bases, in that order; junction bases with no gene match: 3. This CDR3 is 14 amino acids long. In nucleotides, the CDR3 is TGTGCCAGCAGTGATACGGGAGGAACAGATACGCAGTATTTT. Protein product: CASSDTGGTDTQYF.

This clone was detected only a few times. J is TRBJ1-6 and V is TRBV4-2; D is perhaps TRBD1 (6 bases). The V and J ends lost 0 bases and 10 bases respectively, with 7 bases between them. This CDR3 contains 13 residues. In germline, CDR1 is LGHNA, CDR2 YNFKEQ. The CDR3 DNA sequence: TGTGCCAGCAGCCAAGAACAGGGATCACCCCTCCACTTT. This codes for CASSQEQGSPLHF.